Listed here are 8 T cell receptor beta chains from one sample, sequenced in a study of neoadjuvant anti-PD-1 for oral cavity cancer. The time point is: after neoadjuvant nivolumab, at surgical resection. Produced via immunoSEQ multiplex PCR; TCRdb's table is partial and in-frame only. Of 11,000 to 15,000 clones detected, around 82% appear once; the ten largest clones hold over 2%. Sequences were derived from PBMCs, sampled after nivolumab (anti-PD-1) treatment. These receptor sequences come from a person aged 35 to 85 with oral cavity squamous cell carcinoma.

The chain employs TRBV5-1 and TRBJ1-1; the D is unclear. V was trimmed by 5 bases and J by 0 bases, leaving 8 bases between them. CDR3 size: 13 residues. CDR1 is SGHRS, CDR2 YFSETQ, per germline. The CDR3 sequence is CASSSRMNTEAFF. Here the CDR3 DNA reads TGCGCCAGCAGTTCACGGATGAACACTGAAGCTTTCTTT.

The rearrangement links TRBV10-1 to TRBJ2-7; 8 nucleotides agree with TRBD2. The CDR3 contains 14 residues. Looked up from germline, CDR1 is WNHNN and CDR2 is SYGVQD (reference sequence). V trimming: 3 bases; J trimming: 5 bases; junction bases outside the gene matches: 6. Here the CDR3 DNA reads TGCGCCAGCAGTGACGCCGGGACTAGTAACGAGCAGTACTTC. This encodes CASSDAGTSNEQYF.

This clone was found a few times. DNA of the CDR3: TGTGCCAGCAGCACATTTAGGGTGAACACCGGGGAGCTGTTTTTT. Residues: CASSTFRVNTGELFF. This chain connects TRBV7-9 to TRBJ2-2, with no clear D. Trimming removed 5 bases at V and 1 base at J, with 11 bases between. Germline loops: CDR1 SEHNR, CDR2 FQNEAQ (reference sequence). The CDR3 runs to 15 residues.

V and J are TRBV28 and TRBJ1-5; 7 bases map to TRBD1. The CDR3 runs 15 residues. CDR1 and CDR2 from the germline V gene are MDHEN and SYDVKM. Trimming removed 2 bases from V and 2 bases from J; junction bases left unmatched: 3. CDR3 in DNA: TGTGCCAGCAGTTTAACAGGGGCCGGCAATCAGCCCCAGCATTTT. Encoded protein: CASSLTGAGNQPQHF.

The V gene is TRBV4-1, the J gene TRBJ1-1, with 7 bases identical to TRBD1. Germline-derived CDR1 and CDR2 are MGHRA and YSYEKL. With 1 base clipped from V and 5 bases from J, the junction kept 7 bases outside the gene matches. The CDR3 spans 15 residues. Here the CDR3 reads CASSQVGGTFTEAFF. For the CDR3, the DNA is TGCGCCAGCAGCCAAGTAGGGGGCACGTTTACTGAAGCTTTCTTT.

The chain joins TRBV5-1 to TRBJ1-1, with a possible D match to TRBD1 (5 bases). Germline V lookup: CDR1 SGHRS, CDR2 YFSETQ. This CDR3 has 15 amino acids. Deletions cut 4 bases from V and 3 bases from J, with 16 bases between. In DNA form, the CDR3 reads TGCGCCAGCAGCCTAGCATACCGGGGCCACACTGAAGCTTTCTTT. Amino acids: CASSLAYRGHTEAFF.

For the CDR3, the DNA is TGTGCCAGCACCATGGGGGGGCGCACTGAAGCTTTCTTT. Its translation: CASTMGGRTEAFF. The chain has TRBV6-5 and TRBJ1-1; tentatively, D is TRBD1 (6 bases). Germline CDR1 MNHEY, CDR2 SVGAGI. V dropped 7 bases and J dropped 4 bases, with 13 bases sitting between them. The CDR3 extends over 13 amino acids.

This CDR3 is CASSDAAGGQDTQYF. In DNA form, the CDR3 reads TGTGCCAGCAGTGACGCGGCGGGAGGGCAGGATACGCAGTATTTT. The chain carries TRBV6-4 and TRBJ2-3; 9 bases are a match to TRBD2. Losses at the gene ends were 2 bases for V and 6 bases for J; bases not matched to a gene: 6. The CDR3 runs to 15 residues. CDR1 and CDR2 (germline): MRHNA, SNTAGT.